This paragraph reports one TCR beta chain. What it binds is not known. This entry comes from a study of T-cell memory formation after mild COVID-19. Study-wide points: CD4+ contracting clones were mainly CM and EM; CD8+ ones, EMRA.

Germline-derived CDR1 and CDR2 are MNHNY and SVGAGI (reference sequence). Trimming removed 6 bases from V and 11 bases from J, with 19 bases in between. CDR3 length: 14 amino acids. TCRdb redid the calling of the 5' RACE reads with MiXCR, one entry per CDR3 protein. The sample yields 200,000 to 300,000 distinct CDR3 sequences, roughly a tenth seen once. Sequenced input: PBMCs or a T cell subset sorted from them (not recorded which). This TCR was recovered from a man aged 18-30 years who had mild COVID-19 (a few samples of this study predate the infection). Cell type and time point are not known. The rearrangement uses TRBV6-6 and TRBJ1-4; TRBD1 might be the D (5 bases). In DNA form, the CDR3 reads TGTGCCAGCAGCGATACAGGTTTCATCACGAAACTGTTTTTT. Amino acid sequence: CASSDTGFITKLFF.